These 10 T cell receptor beta chains originate from one sample sequenced in a study of T-cell memory formation after mild COVID-19. TCRdb itself ran the 5' RACE reads through MiXCR, one entry per CDR3 protein. The sample shows about 360,000 distinct CDR3 sequences, over 13% of them seen only once. Specimen: PBMCs or a T cell subset sorted from them (not recorded which). These receptors came from a man in his late teens or twenties who had mild COVID-19 (a few samples of this study predate the infection). Cell type and time point are not known.

This clonotype was observed many times. The V call is TRBV11-2, the J call TRBJ2-7; D remains unclear. V was shortened by 4 bases and J by 7 bases, with 14 bases between the two germline ends. Germline assignment: CDR1 SGHAT and CDR2 FQNNGV. This CDR3 spans 13 amino acids. The CDR3 region is CASSSGPGEEQYF. CDR3 bases: TGTGCCAGCAGCTCCGGTCCAGGTGAGGAGCAGTACTTC.

This clonotype came up a few times. V is TRBV9 and J is TRBJ2-3, with D perhaps TRBD1 or TRBD2 (5 bases each). The V gene lost 0 bases and the J gene lost 3 bases, with 20 bases spanning the gap. This CDR3 is built from 18 residues. The V gene's germline CDR1 is SGDLS and CDR2 YYNGEE. DNA for the CDR3: TGTGCCAGCAGCGTAGCTAAAAAGCGCGAGGGGATTACAGATACGCAGTATTTT. It encodes CASSVAKKREGITDTQYF.

The genes are TRBV7-6 and TRBJ2-3, with TRBD2 matching 9 bases. The ends lost 5 bases at V and 2 bases at J; junction bases unmatched: 5. Germline-derived CDR1 and CDR2 are SGHVS and FNYEAQ. This CDR3 comprises 15 residues. Written as DNA, the CDR3 is TGTGCCAGCAGCCCTCTAGCGGGGTACACAGATACGCAGTATTTT. It specifies CASSPLAGYTDTQYF. The entire variable domain, with the rest obtained from reference TRBV7-6 and TRBJ2-3, is as follows: GAGVSQSPRYKVTKRGQDVALRCDPISGHVSLYWYRQALGQGPEFLTYFNYEAQQDKSGLPNDRFSAERPEGSISTLTIQRTEQRDSAMYRCASSPLAGYTDTQYFGPGTRLTVL.

The sample holds many counts of this clonotype. J is TRBJ2-5 and V is TRBV28, with a tentative D call TRBD2 (5 bases). The CDR3 covers 15 residues. The germline V gene encodes CDR1 MDHEN and CDR2 SYDVKM. V gave up 5 bases and J gave up 2 bases, with 15 bases separating them. The CDR3 DNA sequence: TGTGCCAGCAGTCCCTCGCCCGGGATTCAAGAGACCCAGTACTTC. Translating it yields CASSPSPGIQETQYF. The entire variable domain, with the rest obtained from reference TRBV28 and TRBJ2-5, is as follows: DVKVTQSSRYLVKRTGEKVFLECVQDMDHENMFWYRQDPGLGLRLIYFSYDVKMKEKGDIPEGYSVSREKKERFSLILESASTNQTSMYLCASSPSPGIQETQYFGPGTRLLVL.

This clonotype was seen only a few times. The rearrangement links TRBV5-1 to TRBJ1-1, with D perhaps TRBD1 (5 bases). The germline V gene encodes CDR1 SGHRS and CDR2 YFSETQ. Trimming shortened V by 2 bases and J by 5 bases, and 16 bases separated the two germline ends. The length of the CDR3 is 15 residues. CDR3 protein: CASSFIDRRGTEAFF. The CDR3 nucleotides read TGCGCCAGCAGCTTTATCGACAGACGAGGGACTGAAGCTTTCTTT.

This chain uses TRBV2 with TRBJ1-2, with D perhaps TRBD1 (5 bases). There are 12 residues in the CDR3. Trimming cost V 8 bases and J 8 bases, with 15 bases left between them. Looked up from germline, CDR1 is SNHLY and CDR2 is FYNNEI. Here the CDR3 reads CASLGVGRGYTF. In DNA, the CDR3 is TGTGCCAGCCTTGGGGTGGGGCGCGGCTACACCTTC.

The J gene is TRBJ2-2, the V gene TRBV5-6; perhaps TRBD2 as D (5 bases). Trimming took off 4 bases at V and 6 bases at J, with 13 bases between the two ends. Germline loops: CDR1 SGHDT, CDR2 YYEEEE. The CDR3 has 14 amino acids. CDR3 coding DNA: TGTGCCAGCAGCCTAAGCGGTACCGCCGGGGAGCTGTTTTTT. This codes for CASSLSGTAGELFF.

This clonotype was picked up a small number of times. The V and J genes are TRBV25-1 and TRBJ1-3; D not certain. Trimming cost V 2 bases and J 9 bases, with 11 bases left between them. The CDR3 is 13 amino acids. The germline gives CDR1 MGHDK, CDR2 SYGVNS. This CDR3 reads CASSEGWSGTIYF. The CDR3 DNA reads as TGTGCCAGCAGTGAAGGGTGGTCCGGCACCATATATTTT. Filled out from reference TRBV25-1 and TRBJ1-3, the complete variable domain reads EADIYQTPRYLVIGTGKKITLECSQTMGHDKMYWYQQDPGMELHLIHYSYGVNSTEKGDLSSESTVSRIRTEHFPLTLESARPSHTSQYLCASSEGWSGTIYFGEGSWLTVV.

The chain employs TRBV4-2 and TRBJ2-3; tentatively, D is TRBD1 (6 bases). From germline, CDR1 is LGHNA and CDR2 YNFKEQ. Trimming left V 1 base short and J 4 bases short, with 12 bases between. This CDR3 has 15 amino acids. The CDR3 DNA reads as TGTGCCAGCAGCCAAGTAGGCGCAGGGGCAGATACGCAGTATTTT. Protein: CASSQVGAGADTQYF.

The chain combines TRBV7-9 with TRBJ2-1, with D possibly matching TRBD2 (6 bases). V lost 10 bases to trimming and J lost 8 bases, with 21 bases between them. CDR3 length equals 14 residues. CDR1 SEHNR and CDR2 FQNEAQ come from the germline V gene (reference sequence). The CDR3 nucleotides are TGTGCCAAACCACCGGGCCCCAGGGAGGATGAGCAGTTCTTC. It codes for CAKPPGPREDEQFF.